Following are 21 T cell receptor beta chains from one sample sequenced in a study of blood T cells in healthy people across ages. Next came a second PCR, run for roughly 6 to 11 cycles, which used a sample-barcoded 5' primer along with a J-beta primer mix. TCRdb reprocessed the 5' RACE reads with MiXCR, giving one entry per CDR3 protein. The sample lists over 600,000 distinct CDR3 sequences, about 45% seen once, with 15% to 20% in the top ten. What was sequenced was blood. The origin of the receptors is a man older than 75 in good health.

The chain couples TRBV25-1 to TRBJ2-3; the match to TRBD1 covers 9 bases. Germline V CDR1 and CDR2: MGHDK, SYGVNS. Trimming at V came to 5 bases and at J to 6 bases, leaving 6 bases not matched to a gene. The CDR3 is 14 amino acids. CDR3 sequence reads: CASSSGTGMDTQYF. In DNA form, the CDR3 reads TGTGCCAGCAGTTCCGGGACAGGGATGGATACGCAGTATTTT.

This clonotype occurred a few times. This sequence joins TRBV7-6 and TRBJ1-2, with D possibly being TRBD1 (5 bases). Germline V CDR1 and CDR2: SGHVS, FNYEAQ. The CDR3 contains 14 residues. V dropped 5 bases and J dropped 5 bases, with 15 bases sitting between them. CDR3 protein: CASSQLAKGYGYTF. The DNA for the CDR3 is TGTGCCAGCAGCCAACTGGCCAAGGGGTATGGCTACACCTTC.

This chain uses TRBV6-5 with TRBJ2-3; no firm D call. The CDR3 is made up of 14 amino acids. Trimming removed 5 bases at V and 5 bases at J, with 14 bases between. Germline V gene sequence: CDR1 MNHEY, CDR2 SVGAGI. CDR3 sequence reads: CASSQNLAGDTQYF. The CDR3 DNA reads TGTGCCAGCAGTCAGAATCTCGCAGGAGATACGCAGTATTTT.

This clonotype was seen a handful of times. This rearrangement joins TRBV7-2 to TRBJ2-7, with D unresolved. V shed 6 bases and J shed 2 bases, with 14 bases lying between them. CDR1 is SGHTA, CDR2 FQGNSA, per germline. The CDR3 totals 14 residues. The CDR3 DNA sequence: TGTGCCAGCAGTAACCCTTCTATGGCCTACGAGCAGTACTTC. Translated: CASSNPSMAYEQYF.

V gene TRBV19 combines with J gene TRBJ1-4; 7 bases line up with TRBD1. CDR1 is LNHDA and CDR2 is SQIVND in the germline V gene (reference sequence). V was clipped by 6 bases and J by 6 bases; unmatched bases: 7. This CDR3 spans 14 amino acids. CDR3 residues: CASSLGQLDEKLFF. CDR3 sequence (DNA): TGTGCCAGTAGCCTGGGACAGTTGGATGAAAAACTGTTTTTT. Filled out from reference TRBV19 and TRBJ1-4, the complete variable domain reads DGGITQSPKYLFRKEGQNVTLSCEQNLNHDAMYWYRQDPGQGLRLIYYSQIVNDFQKGDIAEGYSVSREKKESFPLTVTSAQKNPTAFYLCASSLGQLDEKLFFGSGTQLSVL.

This clonotype has a count of ten or more. The chain couples TRBV20-1 to TRBJ2-3, with 10 bases fitting TRBD2. The CDR3 contains 18 residues. Per the germline V gene, CDR1 is DFQATT and CDR2 is SNEGSKA (reference sequence). V was clipped by 0 bases and J by 5 bases; unmatched bases: 14. CDR3 sequence (DNA): TGCAGTGCTAGAGATCTTCGTCTAGCGGGAGTACGGGGAGATACGCAGTATTTT. Translating it yields CSARDLRLAGVRGDTQYF.

This rearrangement joins TRBV10-3 to TRBJ2-1; TRBD2 agrees at 8 bases. Unmatched junction bases numbered 8, after V lost 6 bases and J lost 4 bases. The CDR3 length is 15 residues. Per the germline V gene, CDR1 is ENHRY and CDR2 is SYGVKD. Here the CDR3 DNA reads TGTGCCATCAGCGTAGCGGGAAATTCTTACAATGAGCAGTTCTTC. This encodes CAISVAGNSYNEQFF.

Turning to this clonotype: At one end, the junction sequence differs from germline, possibly due to a read error. V and J are TRBV5-1 and TRBJ2-7; TRBD1 matches 9 bases. The DNA end is a closer match to TRBJ2-5, so the J assignment may be wrong. The CDR3 is made up of 16 amino acids. Germline CDR1 reads SGHRS; CDR2 reads YFSETQ. CDR3 bases: TGCGCCAGCAGCTTGAAAGTGACAGGGGGTCAAGGGACCCAGTACTTC. This gives the protein CASSLKVTGGQGTQYF.

This clonotype was seen at least ten times. The V and J genes are TRBV5-6 and TRBJ1-6; 10 nucleotides line up with TRBD1. The junction had 8 bases not matched to a gene; V was cut back by 4 bases and J by 7 bases. The CDR3 loop spans 16 amino acids. Germline V gives CDR1 SGHDT, CDR2 YYEEEE. DNA of the CDR3: TGTGCCAGCAGCGGGGACAGGGGACTTACGAATTCACCCCTCCACTTT. Protein: CASSGDRGLTNSPLHF.

The gene calls are TRBV11-2 and TRBJ2-3, with D unclear. The germline V and J ends were trimmed by 7 bases and 0 bases, with 11 bases remaining between them. The CDR3 has 14 residues. Germline V gene data show CDR1 as SGHAT and CDR2 as FQNNGV. CDR3 nucleotides: TGTGCCAGCACCACTCCCTGGAGCACAGATACGCAGTATTTT. Its translation: CASTTPWSTDTQYF.

This clonotype turned up a few times. J is TRBJ2-7 and V is TRBV10-3; D call uncertain. CDR3 length: 12 residues. The V gene's germline CDR1 is ENHRY and CDR2 SYGVKD. V was trimmed by 4 bases and J by 4 bases, leaving 8 bases between them. CDR3 in amino acids: CAISGVLYEQYF. Here the CDR3 DNA reads TGTGCCATCAGTGGGGTCCTTTACGAGCAGTACTTC.

This chain joins TRBV5-6 and TRBJ2-4; tentative D call: TRBD2 (6 bases). This CDR3 region has 13 residues. V lost 0 bases and J 8 bases, leaving 9 bases between the germline ends. Germline CDR1 reads SGHDT; CDR2 reads YYEEEE. CDR3 DNA sequence: TGTGCCAGCAGCTTGGACCAGCGGGACATTCAGTACTTC. Its translation is CASSLDQRDIQYF. Full variable domain (outside the CDR3, taken from reference TRBV5-6 and TRBJ2-4): DAGVTQSPTHLIKTRGQQVTLRCSPKSGHDTVSWYQQALGQGPQFIFQYYEEEERQRGNFPDRFSGHQFPNYSSELNVNALLLGDSALYLCASSLDQRDIQYFGAGTRLSVL.

The CDR3 DNA reads as TGTGCCAGCAGGACTAGCGGGAGGGCTAACACCGGGGAGCTGTTTTTT. Amino acid sequence: CASRTSGRANTGELFF. The J gene is TRBJ2-2, the V gene TRBV6-1; 14 bases agree with TRBD2. The ends lost 6 bases at V and 2 bases at J; junction bases unmatched: 2. The CDR3 runs to 16 residues. CDR1 MNHNS and CDR2 SASEGT come from the germline V gene.

There are a few counts of this clonotype. The chain combines TRBV29-1 with TRBJ1-2; 7 nucleotides match TRBD1. Germline-derived CDR1 and CDR2 are SQVTM and ANQGSEA. The CDR3 extends over 13 amino acids. V dropped 6 bases and J dropped 0; count of bases not matched to a gene: 4. The CDR3 nucleotides read TGCAGCGTCGGGGACAGAGCTAACTATGGCTACACCTTC. This translates into CSVGDRANYGYTF.

This clonotype was found a few times. The chain links TRBV2 to TRBJ2-1; unclear D gene. Germline CDR1 reads SNHLY; CDR2 reads FYNNEI. The CDR3 contains 14 residues. The V and J ends lost 1 base and 7 bases respectively, with 11 bases between them. The CDR3 reads CASSEEMTSNEQFF. The CDR3 DNA is TGTGCCAGCAGTGAAGAGATGACAAGTAATGAGCAGTTCTTC.

The V gene is TRBV9, the J gene TRBJ1-6, with a weak D call TRBD1 (6 bases). This CDR3 contains 15 residues. The germline V gene encodes CDR1 SGDLS and CDR2 YYNGEE. Trimming removed 0 bases from V and 9 bases from J, with 13 bases in between. The DNA of the CDR3 is TGTGCCAGCAGCGTAGCAGGGGTTTTCGGTTCACCCCTCCACTTT. Its translation is CASSVAGVFGSPLHF.

At least ten counts were recorded for this clonotype. CDR3 nucleotide sequence: TGCAGCGTTGAAATTTCTAGCACAGATACGCAGTATTTT. This sequence encodes CSVEISSTDTQYF. The chain couples TRBV29-1 to TRBJ2-3; D call uncertain. The V end was cut by 2 bases, the J end by 0 bases, with 6 bases between. The germline gives CDR1 SQVTM, CDR2 ANQGSEA. CDR3 size: 13 residues.

This clonotype was counted at least ten times. The chain recombines TRBV5-1 with TRBJ2-3, with 10 bases that match TRBD2. CDR3 length equals 17 residues. Germline values: CDR1 SGHRS, CDR2 YFSETQ. Trimming took 0 bases from V and 1 from J; bases not matched to a gene: 5. The CDR3 reads CASSLVTGTSGTDTQYF. CDR3 nucleotides: TGCGCCAGCAGCTTGGTCACAGGGACTAGCGGCACAGATACGCAGTATTTT.

There are a few counts of this clonotype. The chain links TRBV12-3 or TRBV12-4 to TRBJ2-5, with 8 bases identical to TRBD1. The CDR3 consists of 15 residues. Trimming took 3 bases from V and 4 from J; bases not matched to a gene: 7. The CDR3 bases are TGTGCCAGCAGTTTCGGCAGGGGGCAATTAGAGACCCAGTACTTC. Protein sequence: CASSFGRGQLETQYF.

The chain has TRBV9 and TRBJ2-5; D is perhaps TRBD2 (7 bases). Per germline, CDR1 SGDLS and CDR2 YYNGEE. V lost 3 bases and J 4 bases, leaving 16 bases between the germline ends. The CDR3 runs to 15 residues. For the CDR3, the DNA is TGTGCCAGCAGCGAAGGGGGGGATGGGCGAGAGACCCAGTACTTC. This sequence encodes CASSEGGDGRETQYF.

The genes are TRBV12-3 or TRBV12-4 and TRBJ2-3; D is tentatively TRBD1 or TRBD2 (5 bases each). This CDR3 comprises 15 residues. Trimming took off 1 base at V and 4 bases at J, with 12 bases between the two ends. The CDR3 DNA follows: TGTGCCAGCAGTTTAGAGGTCGGGGCCCCAGATACGCAGTATTTT. This gives the protein CASSLEVGAPDTQYF.